The clone carrying this TCR beta chain was observed at least ten times. Its specificity is not known. Between the trimmed V and J ends, which lost 5 bases and 4 bases, there was a span of 9 bases. Germline V gene data show CDR1 as MNHNS and CDR2 as SASEGT. This CDR3 has 14 amino acids. No patient received treatment before thyroid surgery. Per the authors' pipeline: A papillary thyroid cancer distant-metastasis classifier was built from CDR3 differences across clinicopathological groups. TCRdb used MiXCR to call clones anew from the PCR reads. It is TCRdb's table, rather than the study itself, that gives the V and J calls and clone size. The table records some 23,000 clones, approximately 11% of them present only once. This specimen comes from a study of metastatic and nonmetastatic thyroid tumors. As for the study in general: Repertoire data that came from the blood and tumor or nodule tissue of malignant and benign thyroid patients were compared.

The study, taken as a whole, reports: It was reportedly found that TCR beta diversity was significantly higher in malignant thyroid tumors than in benign nodules, a difference seen in both blood and tumor samples.

Specimen: blood. This clonotype was sampled from a female donor with papillary thyroid cancer or a benign thyroid nodule (not recorded which). Some clones in this sample may be carry-over from other donors' samples. The chain combines TRBV6-1 with TRBJ1-6; possibly TRBD1 for D (5 bases). The DNA for the CDR3 is TGTGCCAGCAGTCCACAGGTTTATAATTCACCCCTCCACTTT. Translated: CASSPQVYNSPLHF.